Listed here are 30 T cell receptor beta chains from one sample, sequenced in a study of blood T cell repertoires in COVID-19. Clones were sequenced by immunoSEQ multiplex PCR, and TCRdb holds only the in-frame ones, with some missing. The top ten clones hold 30% to 45% of a sample with about 84,000 clones, around four fifths of them seen once. Sequenced material: peripheral blood. All receptors derive from an elderly man with active or convalescent COVID-19.

This clone was detected only a few times. The chain employs TRBV28 and TRBJ2-1, with 9 bases that match TRBD2. The germline gives CDR1 MDHEN, CDR2 SYDVKM. Trimming at V came to 2 bases and at J to 6 bases, leaving 11 bases not matched to a gene. The CDR3 extends over 17 amino acids. CDR3 sequence (DNA): TGTGCCAGCAGTTTAGCAGGAGCTAGCGGGGCTGCCAATGAGCAGTTCTTC. Translation: CASSLAGASGAANEQFF. The full variable domain, rest sourced from reference TRBV28 and TRBJ2-1, is DVKVTQSSRYLVKRTGEKVFLECVQDMDHENMFWYRQDPGLGLRLIYFSYDVKMKEKGDIPEGYSVSREKKERFSLILESASTNQTSMYLCASSLAGASGAANEQFFGPGTRLTVL.

V usage is TRBV5-1 and J usage is TRBJ2-3; weak D call: TRBD1 (6 bases). In germline, CDR1 is SGHRS, CDR2 YFSETQ. The V end lost 0 bases, the J end lost 6 bases, and 11 bases lay between the germline ends. The CDR3 consists of 14 residues. CDR3 sequence: CASSLEGVTDTQYF. The CDR3 nucleotides read TGCGCCAGCAGCTTGGAGGGGGTGACGGATACGCAGTATTTT.

This sequence joins TRBV28 and TRBJ2-1; a weak D match, TRBD1 (6 bases). Germline CDR1 is MDHEN and CDR2 is SYDVKM. V lost 9 bases and J 1 base, leaving 16 bases between the germline ends. The CDR3 runs to 15 residues. The DNA of the CDR3 is TGTGCCAGTATTGATACAGGGCTATCCTACAATGAGCAGTTCTTC. This encodes CASIDTGLSYNEQFF.

CDR3 coding DNA: TGCGCCAGCAGCGAGGGACTAGCGGGTACCGGGGAGCTGTTTTTT. Its protein product is CASSEGLAGTGELFF. The genes are TRBV10-1 and TRBJ2-2, with 12 bases matching TRBD2. The length of the CDR3 is 15 residues. Germline CDR1 and CDR2: WNHNN and SYGVQD (reference sequence). Germline trimming cut 6 bases from V and 5 bases from J; bases unmatched to any gene: 4.

This chain uses TRBV27 with TRBJ2-5; TRBD1 matches 7 bases. V was pared by 6 bases and J by 0 bases, with 4 bases of the junction left unmatched. In germline, CDR1 is MNHEY, CDR2 SMNVEV (reference sequence). This CDR3 is built from 14 residues. CDR3 nucleotides: TGTGCCAGCAGCGAGACAGGGTACCAAGAGACCCAGTACTTC. Its protein is CASSETGYQETQYF.

CDR3: CASSHRTANEKLFF. The CDR3 DNA follows: TGTGCCAGCAGCCACCGGACAGCAAATGAAAAACTGTTTTTT. The chain is built from TRBV11-2 and TRBJ1-4, with a weak D call TRBD1 (6 bases). In germline, CDR1 is SGHAT, CDR2 FQNNGV. V was pared by 5 bases and J by 5 bases, with 12 bases between. This CDR3 region has 14 residues.

The chain links TRBV28 to TRBJ1-5; D may be TRBD1 (5 bases). Trimming shortened V by 2 bases and J by 7 bases, and 15 bases separated the two germline ends. Germline CDR1 and CDR2: MDHEN and SYDVKM. The CDR3 has 15 amino acids. The CDR3 coding sequence is TGTGCCAGCAGTTTAGGCCCGAAGGGGCTACAGCCCCAGCATTTT. Translating it yields CASSLGPKGLQPQHF.

The chain joins TRBV18 to TRBJ1-4; D gene ambiguous. This CDR3 region has 13 residues. Trimming left V 6 bases short and J 8 bases short, with 13 bases between. The V gene's germline CDR1 is KGHSH and CDR2 LQKENI. CDR3: CASSRGPDEKLFF. As DNA, the CDR3 is TGTGCCAGCTCTAGAGGGCCGGACGAAAAACTGTTTTTT.

The CDR3 sequence is CASRGSGSAYNEQFF. The CDR3 DNA follows: TGTGCCAGCAGGGGTAGCGGGTCTGCCTACAATGAGCAGTTCTTC. This chain uses TRBV28 with TRBJ2-1; 7 bases align to TRBD2. The CDR3 runs 15 residues. Germline V gene lookup returns CDR1 MDHEN and CDR2 SYDVKM. Trimming took 6 bases from V and 2 from J; bases not matched to a gene: 7.

The gene calls are TRBV7-9 and TRBJ1-1, with 7 bases identical to TRBD1. The length of the CDR3 is 16 residues. Germline V gene sequence: CDR1 SEHNR, CDR2 FQNEAQ (reference sequence). Unmatched junction bases numbered 11, after V lost 4 bases and J lost 3 bases. CDR3 nucleotides: TGTGCCAGCAGCTCCGCGAGGGGGCGGAGCCACACTGAAGCTTTCTTT. This codes for CASSSARGRSHTEAFF.

The V call is TRBV5-4, the J call TRBJ1-6; D unresolved. Germline assignment: CDR1 SGHNT and CDR2 YYREEE (reference sequence). Trimming took 4 bases from V and 8 from J, leaving 13 bases between them. The CDR3 contains 14 residues. The CDR3 region is CASSRWEGYSPLHF. The CDR3, as DNA: TGTGCCAGCAGCCGGTGGGAGGGTTATTCACCCCTCCACTTT.

The rearrangement joins TRBV7-2 to TRBJ2-2; D perhaps matches TRBD2 (6 bases). Germline CDR1 is SGHTA and CDR2 is FQGNSA. The CDR3 is 15 residues long. V lost 5 bases, J lost 5 bases, and 15 bases lay in between. The CDR3 coding sequence is TGTGCCAGCAGCGACCGGGACTGGGGAACCGGGGAGCTGTTTTTT. The encoded protein is CASSDRDWGTGELFF.

The V gene is TRBV18, the J gene TRBJ2-1; tentative D call: TRBD1 (5 bases). V was pared by 5 bases and J by 2 bases, with 13 bases between. Per germline, CDR1 KGHSH and CDR2 LQKENI. The CDR3 covers 15 residues. The CDR3 DNA is TGTGCCAGCTCAACCAGGGCGCTAACCTACAATGAGCAGTTCTTC. It yields the protein CASSTRALTYNEQFF. Using reference TRBV18 and TRBJ2-1 for the parts outside the CDR3, the full variable domain is NAGVMQNPRHLVRRRGQEARLRCSPMKGHSHVYWYRQLPEEGLKFMVYLQKENIIDESGMPKERFSAEFPKEGPSILRIQQVVRGDSAAYFCASSTRALTYNEQFFGPGTRLTVL.

This rearrangement joins TRBV29-1 to TRBJ2-3; 10 positions agree with TRBD2. Looked up from germline, CDR1 is SQVTM and CDR2 is ANQGSEA. The CDR3 has 15 residues. The V and J ends lost 4 bases and 3 bases, in that order; junction bases with no gene match: 7. The CDR3 protein is CSVGGSGRLTDTQYF. In DNA form, the CDR3 reads TGCAGCGTTGGCGGTAGCGGGAGGTTGACAGATACGCAGTATTTT.

V gene TRBV18 combines with J gene TRBJ1-6; D remains ambiguous. The CDR3 sequence is 15 residues long. V shed 1 base and J shed 7 bases, with 11 bases lying between them. The germline gives CDR1 KGHSH, CDR2 LQKENI. The CDR3 DNA is TGTGCCAGCTCACCACTTCCGGGTGGGAATTCACCCCTCCACTTT. Amino acid sequence: CASSPLPGGNSPLHF.

The chain carries TRBV4-1 and TRBJ1-2, with 8 positions matching TRBD1. This CDR3 is built from 14 residues. Germline V gene sequence: CDR1 MGHRA, CDR2 YSYEKL. The V segment lost 4 bases and the J segment 0 bases; nucleotides outside the gene matches: 1. CDR3 coding DNA: TGCGCCAGCAGCCGGACAGGGTCTAACTATGGCTACACCTTC. Translated: CASSRTGSNYGYTF.

V is TRBV27 and J is TRBJ1-6; TRBD1 matches 7 bases. CDR1 MNHEY and CDR2 SMNVEV come from the germline V gene (reference sequence). The CDR3 totals 13 residues. The J segment lost 8 bases and the V segment lost 6 bases, leaving 4 bases of the junction unmatched. CDR3 sequence: CASRDRVDSPLHF. For the CDR3, the DNA is TGTGCCAGCAGAGACAGGGTGGATTCACCCCTCCACTTT.

The CDR3 protein is CAWSMRRGADTQYF. Written as DNA, the CDR3 is TGTGCCTGGAGTATGAGGAGAGGAGCAGATACGCAGTATTTT. The chain links TRBV30 to TRBJ2-3; D unclear. Germline V gene lookup returns CDR1 GTSNPN and CDR2 SVGIG (reference sequence). The V and J ends lost 2 bases and 4 bases respectively, with 13 bases between them. The CDR3 totals 14 residues.

The CDR3 DNA reads TGTGCCAGCAGCTTAGGCTTCGCGGGGGGCACAGATACGCAGTATTTT. It is translated as CASSLGFAGGTDTQYF. This chain joins TRBV7-6 and TRBJ2-3; 7 nucleotides line up with TRBD2. The CDR3 is 16 amino acids. The V gene end was trimmed by 1 base and the J gene end by 1 base; junction bases not matched to a gene: 5. Germline V lookup: CDR1 SGHVS, CDR2 FNYEAQ.

V and J are TRBV5-1 and TRBJ2-5; 8 bases fit TRBD1. The junction had 9 bases not matched to a gene; V was cut back by 2 bases and J by 0 bases. The V gene's germline CDR1 is SGHRS and CDR2 YFSETQ. This CDR3 region has 17 residues. For the CDR3, the DNA is TGCGCCAGCAGCTTACCTTCGGGGACAGGTCACCAAGAGACCCAGTACTTC. It yields the protein CASSLPSGTGHQETQYF. Complete variable domain (other parts from reference TRBV5-1 and TRBJ2-5): KAGVTQTPRYLIKTRGQQVTLSCSPISGHRSVSWYQQTPGQGLQFLFEYFSETQRNKGNFPGRFSGRQFSNSRSEMNVSTLELGDSALYLCASSLPSGTGHQETQYFGPGTRLLVL.

This chain joins TRBV10-1 and TRBJ2-7; 7 positions match TRBD1. This CDR3 region has 14 residues. Trimming cost V 6 bases and J 2 bases; bases outside gene matches: 7. Germline V lookup: CDR1 WNHNN, CDR2 SYGVQD (reference sequence). CDR3 region: CASSKGALPYEQYF. CDR3 nucleotide sequence: TGCGCCAGCAGCAAGGGGGCGCTGCCCTACGAGCAGTACTTC.

The chain links TRBV28 to TRBJ2-1, with TRBD1 matching over 7 bases. Per the germline V gene, CDR1 is MDHEN and CDR2 is SYDVKM. The trim removed 1 base at V and 4 bases at J, leaving 7 bases unmatched. The CDR3 length is 16 residues. CDR3: CASSLSLGQRYNEQFF. As DNA, the CDR3 is TGTGCCAGCAGTTTATCCCTGGGACAGAGGTACAATGAGCAGTTCTTC.

The V call is TRBV29-1, the J call TRBJ1-6; 8 nucleotides agree with TRBD1. CDR1 is SQVTM, CDR2 ANQGSEA, per germline. Germline trimming cut 6 bases from V and 10 bases from J; bases unmatched to any gene: 8. This CDR3 is 13 amino acids long. The CDR3 DNA reads as TGCAGCGTGGATACAGGGGGTGGATCACCCCTCCACTTT. It encodes CSVDTGGGSPLHF.

The rearrangement links TRBV7-7 to TRBJ1-6, with a possible D match to TRBD1 (5 bases). Trimming left V 3 bases short and J 0 bases short, with 9 bases between. In germline, CDR1 is SSHAT, CDR2 FNYEAQ (reference sequence). CDR3 length: 16 amino acids. CDR3: CASSLGLSSYNSPLHF. The CDR3 nucleotides read TGTGCCAGCAGCTTGGGGCTGAGCTCCTATAATTCACCCCTCCACTTT. Filled out from reference TRBV7-7 and TRBJ1-6, the complete variable domain reads GAGVSQSPRYKVTKRGQDVTLRCDPISSHATLYWYQQALGQGPEFLTYFNYEAQPDKSGLPSDRFSAERPEGSISTLTIQRTEQRDSAMYRCASSLGLSSYNSPLHFGNGTRLTVT.

The genes are TRBV12-5 and TRBJ2-5; D is perhaps TRBD1 (5 bases). CDR1 is LGHNT, CDR2 FRNRAP, per germline. There are 14 residues in the CDR3. Trimming took 0 bases from V and 3 from J, leaving 8 bases between them. Here the CDR3 DNA reads TGTGCTAGTGGTTTGGTAGGGGCAGAAGAGACCCAGTACTTC. Translated, it gives CASGLVGAEETQYF. The complete variable domain, with remaining parts taken from reference TRBV12-5 and TRBJ2-5, reads DARVTQTPRHKVTEMGQEVTMRCQPILGHNTVFWYRQTMMQGLELLAYFRNRAPLDDSGMPKDRFSAEMPDATLATLKIQPSEPRDSAVYFCASGLVGAEETQYFGPGTRLLVL.

This clone has more than one count but fewer than ten. The genes are TRBV4-3 and TRBJ1-1, with D unclear. This CDR3 is 15 amino acids long. The germline V gene has CDR1 LGHNA and CDR2 YSLEER. The ends were cut back, 0 bases at V and 1 base at J, with 9 bases in the middle. The CDR3 coding sequence is TGCGCCAGCAGCCAAGATGCCCAGGCGAACACTGAAGCTTTCTTT. Translated, it gives CASSQDAQANTEAFF.

V and J are TRBV6-5 and TRBJ1-6; D perhaps matches TRBD1 (5 bases). CDR1 is MNHEY and CDR2 is SVGAGI in the germline V gene. The germline V and J ends were trimmed by 0 bases and 9 bases, with 12 bases remaining between them. CDR3 length equals 15 residues. This CDR3 reads CASSYSAGIASPLHF. In DNA, the CDR3 is TGTGCCAGCAGTTACTCGGCAGGGATCGCTTCACCCCTCCACTTT.

This clone came up a few times. V is TRBV5-5 and J is TRBJ1-3; no clear D gene. Germline V gene lookup returns CDR1 SGHKS and CDR2 YYEKEE (reference sequence). This CDR3 has 16 amino acids. Trimming pared 6 bases from V and 1 base from J, leaving 17 bases between. For the CDR3, the DNA is TGTGCCAGCAACCCGCGGGCGGATTATTCTGGAAACACCATATATTTT. This translates into CASNPRADYSGNTIYF. The whole variable domain, remainder taken from reference TRBV5-5 and TRBJ1-3, is DAGVTQSPTHLIKTRGQQVTLRCSPISGHKSVSWYQQVLGQGPQFIFQYYEKEERGRGNFPDRFSARQFPNYSSELNVNALLLGDSALYLCASNPRADYSGNTIYFGEGSWLTVV.

The rearrangement uses TRBV5-4 and TRBJ1-4, with 7 bases that match TRBD1. Germline CDR1 SGHNT, CDR2 YYREEE (reference sequence). The junction had 9 bases not matched to a gene; V was cut back by 5 bases and J by 8 bases. The CDR3 has 14 residues. Here the CDR3 DNA reads TGTGCCAGCAGTCTCACAGGGGTCGGCGAAAAACTGTTTTTT. It specifies CASSLTGVGEKLFF.

CDR3 bases: TGTGCCAGTAGCTCTACAGGGAAAGCTAACTATGGCTACACCTTC. It codes for CASSSTGKANYGYTF. The gene calls are TRBV19 and TRBJ1-2, with TRBD1 as a possible D gene (6 bases). The V gene lost 6 bases and the J gene lost 0 bases, with 14 bases spanning the gap. Germline CDR1 is LNHDA and CDR2 is SQIVND (reference sequence). The CDR3 loop spans 15 amino acids.